This T cell receptor (beta chain) is from a study of blood T cells in healthy people across ages. This clonotype was detected a few times. The antigen is unknown. The authors ran a second PCR of roughly 6 to 12 cycles using a sample-barcoded 5' primer and a J-beta primer mix. From the 5' RACE reads, TCRdb called clonotypes with MiXCR, one entry per CDR3 protein. The sample lists approximately 2,000,000 distinct CDR3 sequences, around 42% occurring once. General study points: Unsorted PBMCs prevented conclusive naive versus antigen-experienced comparison. CMV status of donors was not determined, possibly confounding expanded clonotype changes. Age showed a roughly linear inverse relationship with TCR beta diversity per million T cells.

Total RNA amounts of at least 5 micrograms were extracted per sample. Material for sequencing was blood. The clonotype originates from a human donor in good health.

The CDR3 DNA follows: TGTGCCAGCAGCCAGACAGGGAGCCTTAACAATGAGCAGTTCTTC. This sequence encodes CASSQTGSLNNEQFF. The chain couples TRBV7-9 to TRBJ2-1; 7 bases agree with TRBD1. Germline CDR1 SEHNR, CDR2 FQNEAQ (reference sequence). The V segment lost 5 bases and the J segment 5 bases; nucleotides outside the gene matches: 9. This CDR3 spans 15 amino acids.